This T cell receptor (beta chain) stems from a study of cytomegalovirus exposure and HLA in healthy donors (TCRdb year 2017). In terms of the full investigation: An earlier analysis of approximately 640 of the donors reported approximately 270 Gb of sequence data and 100 million to 130 million unique TCR beta sequences from approximately 180 million T cells. Roughly 320 gigabases of sequencing data and around 85 million unique TCR sequences made up an early release that covered about 640 HLA-typed donors. Of the approximately 400 genotyped donors, approximately 83% fell in the genetic ancestry cluster associated with self-reported Caucasian donors. The study aimed to test whether signatures of past pathogen exposure could be identified by cataloging public T cell receptors. Using immunosequencing, the study profiled T cell repertoires from approximately 700 subjects and related those repertoires to cytomegalovirus serostatus. In addition to the first cohort of 666 subjects, a separate validation cohort of about 120 different subjects was used. To predict cytomegalovirus infection status, the study combined high-throughput TCR immunosequencing, statistical association of individual TCRs with disease status, and machine learning. In a later analysis, previously published TCR beta repertoires from 600 to 850 donors were re-analyzed and high-resolution HLA genotyping was added so that TCR occurrence patterns could be studied. The later analysis used no new phenotypic data to find candidate immune exposures, relying instead on TCR beta sequences and their occurrence across donors. In an earlier analysis of roughly 600 of the donors, high-throughput TCR beta sequencing was used to judge whether each TCR beta V gene segment behaved as functional or pseudogenic. Donor age, sex, ethnicity and CMV serostatus were compiled alongside the repertoire data. A later genetic analysis took genome-wide SNP genotypes for about 65% of the 666 donors and used that subset as a discovery cohort. Every discovery cohort repertoire had been produced on one sequencing platform. Both class I and class II loci were covered by HLA typing, at four-digit resolution. The number of typed donors differed by locus: 629-630 for A, B, C, DRB1 and DQB1; about 520 for DQA1; around 580 for DPA1; and around 470 for DPB1. Roughly five DR-DQ haplotypes were treated as single units for association and clustering because of strong linkage in the cohort. Among about 410 genotyped donors of the cohort, an average of approximately 240,000 unique TCR beta nucleotide sequences was sequenced per donor, of which roughly 18% were non-productive.

As regards this clone: Its target antigen remains unknown. The sample holds no much larger clone one base away, and base qualities are not on file.

Library generation was performed with the immunoSEQ multiplex PCR assay. For the multiplex PCR, a mixture combining 60 forward primers for TCR Vbeta segments and 13 reverse primers for TCR Jbeta segments was used. The CDR3 region of rearranged TCR beta genes was amplified from genomic DNA with a multiplex PCR assay. Amplified TCR beta libraries were sequenced as 87-base-pair reads on the Illumina HiSeq System. As for the authors' bioinformatics: In a later analysis, around 80 million unique TCR beta chains were counted across the 650 to 700 repertoires, and roughly 11 million of these chains were shared by at least two donors. A nearest-neighbor algorithm error-corrected the raw reads and collapsed the reads into unique sequences, merging closely related sequences to remove PCR and sequencing errors. V, D and J gene segments were assigned by aligning CDR3 sequences to IMGT reference sequences. For a sequence to be retained, a match of at least six nucleotides to both a V gene segment and a J gene segment was required. Rearrangements were called productive when the CDR3 lacked stop codons and stayed in frame with V and J; all others were non-productive. CDR3 was defined according to IMGT convention as the region running from the second conserved V-encoded cysteine to the conserved J-encoded phenylalanine. The earlier analysis of some 600 of the donors excluded sequences that lacked an unambiguous match to a single V gene segment. In an earlier analysis of several hundred of the donors, a V segment was called functional when productive rearrangements were above 56.7%, and segregating when the standard deviation between donors exceeded 5%. To diagnose cytomegalovirus status from the catalog of TCR beta chain sequences, a statistical classification framework was built. In a later analysis, V and J genes were assigned by comparing TCR nucleotide sequences against IMGT/GENE-DB human TR gene sequences. A later analysis assigned CDR3 sequences and most-parsimonious VDJ recombination scenarios with the TCRdist pipeline. In a later analysis, each TCR beta chain was defined by its CDR3 amino acid sequence together with its V-gene family, and reads without a unique V-gene family were excluded. To address suspected cross-contamination and a sequencing artifact, a later analysis removed under 600 highly shared, low-generation-probability nucleotide sequences. For each public chain, a later analysis derived a clonal expansion index from normalized ranks of inferred template counts within each repertoire. Generation probabilities in a later analysis came from a VDJ recombination model fitted to out-of-frame rearrangements, and those results were checked against IGoR. In a later analysis, TCR-TCR, TCR-HLA and TCR-CMV co-occurrence was scored with hypergeometric tests, and a repertoire-size bias correction was applied to TCR pairs. To estimate false discovery rates, a later analysis permuted the HLA or CMV assignments 20 times. In a later analysis, co-occurring TCRs were grouped with DBSCAN, and TCRdist sequence similarity was added when clustering was performed within HLA-allele-positive subsets. Co-occurrence clustering excluded repertoires with fewer than 30,000 or more than 120,000 public chains, plus five with anomalous nucleotide sharing. Sourced from immuneACCESS, this table was stored by TCRdb with only in-frame sequences that have V and J called. A share of the clones is absent; for the studies checked, an unresolved V gene accounts for under half, and the remainder has no known explanation. The DNA was the basis for D and trimming; V, J and clone size are from that table. The sample table records about 78,000 clones; about 60% of these occur just once. Jointly, the top ten make up around 5.8% of the sample.

The cohort consisted of 600 to 750 healthy bone marrow donors. Cohort members were all nominally healthy when sampled, although unrecorded immune exposures were likely present. The donor was CMV seropositive and was included in the group of almost 300 seropositive cohort members. Each donor provided a peripheral blood sample, and peripheral blood mononuclear cells were used for TCR beta sequencing. Genomic DNA was extracted from the blood cell samples with the Qiagen DNeasy Blood Extraction Kit. Broad study findings and their caveats: Correlated functional status among segregating V segments might reflect linkage disequilibrium, but an unknown experimental factor could not be ruled out. Most TCR sequences were observed very rarely across donors, whereas some public TCRs were present in many individuals. Three of the identified cytomegalovirus-associated TCR beta chains were confirmed in vitro to be specific for cytomegalovirus antigens. Specific HLA alleles were associated with 15,000 to 20,000 TCR beta sequences at a false discovery rate of 0.05 in a later analysis. Only TCR beta chains were sequenced in this cohort, and the absence of alpha or paired-chain data limited detectable features. The authors suggested that the approach could potentially be generalized to other disease states and immunological phenotypes. The classifier was reported to diagnose cytomegalovirus status with high specificity and sensitivity in both the original cohort and the validation cohort. The study gave a list of some 150 TCR beta chains associated with cytomegalovirus. Roughly 17 rarely observed V segments, including chromosome 9 orphons, were excluded from the earlier analysis of several hundred of the donors because counts were too low. An association between a missense DCLRE1C variant and V-gene and J-gene trimming of TCR beta chains was found in a later genetic analysis and replicated in an independent cohort. The only immune exposure information available for the cohort was CMV serostatus. A later genetic analysis reported fewer N-insertions in productive TCRs among donors in an Asian-associated ancestry cluster than the roughly 670-donor mean. A further reported finding was that TCR beta sequences accurately predicted the HLA-A and HLA-B alleles for most subjects in the first cohort. Broadly in line with IMGT annotations, most TCR beta V segments showed up in productive rearrangements about 87% or about 30% of the time in an earlier analysis of several hundred of the donors. Strong co-occurrence of HLA alleles, especially DR and DQ, made assigning TCR associations to individual alleles difficult. A later analysis found that most CMV-associated TCR beta chains appeared HLA-restricted, with HLA associations seemingly driven largely by CMV exposure. Because some donors lacked HLA typing at each locus, the association tests relied only on the typed subset. Several of the top co-occurrence clusters appeared to be linked to parvovirus B19, influenza, CMV and Epstein-Barr virus, according to a later analysis. Compared with equally common non-associated chains, HLA-associated TCR beta chains in a later analysis were more clonally expanded and had lower generation probabilities. A later analysis found that TCR association rates varied across HLA loci, with DRB1 alleles showing the most associated TCRs and HLA-C alleles the fewest. A cluster of highly shared sequence variants was judged likely to represent a technical artifact of the sequencing pipeline. The 87-base-pair reads could not distinguish some IMGT-functional V segments, including TRBV6-2 and TRBV6-3, so those segments were excluded. Roughly uniform sequencing depth across donors was assumed in presence/absence analyses, although this assumption may not hold.

CDR1 MNHEY and CDR2 SMNVEV were looked up in the germline V gene (reference sequence). V is reduced by 0 bases and J by 4 bases, leaving a spacing of 10 bases between them. The CDR3, from cysteine to phenylalanine, totals 15 residues. Only the CDR3 DNA stays, 45 bases, in frame from base 1. The TCR originated in a man aged 30 to 39 in good health and CMV-seropositive. The sequenced sample was PBMCs. The chain is made from TRBV27 and TRBJ1-3; the D gene remains uncertain. The nucleotide sequence is TGTGCCAGCAGTTTATCTAGCGGTTTCGGAAACACCATATATTTT. Its protein is CASSLSSGFGNTIYF.